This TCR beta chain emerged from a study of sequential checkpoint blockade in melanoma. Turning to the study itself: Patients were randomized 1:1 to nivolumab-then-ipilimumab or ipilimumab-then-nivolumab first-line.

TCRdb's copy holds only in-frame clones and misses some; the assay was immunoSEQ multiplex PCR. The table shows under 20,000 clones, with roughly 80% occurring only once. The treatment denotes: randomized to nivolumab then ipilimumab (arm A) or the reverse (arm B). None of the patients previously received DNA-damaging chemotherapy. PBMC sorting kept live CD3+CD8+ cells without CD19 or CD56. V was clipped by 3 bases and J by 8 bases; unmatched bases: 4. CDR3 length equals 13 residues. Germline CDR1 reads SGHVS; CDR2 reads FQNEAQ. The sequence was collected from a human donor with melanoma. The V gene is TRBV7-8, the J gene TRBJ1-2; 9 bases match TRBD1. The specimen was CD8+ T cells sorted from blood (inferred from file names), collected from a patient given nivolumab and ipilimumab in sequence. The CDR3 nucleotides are TGTGCCAGCAGCTTTGGGGACAGGGTAGGCTACACCTTC. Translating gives CASSFGDRVGYTF.